These 28 T cell receptor beta chains came from one sample sequenced in a study of radiation and T cells in renal cell carcinoma. Clones were sequenced by immunoSEQ multiplex PCR, and TCRdb holds only the in-frame ones, with some missing. The table shows roughly 58,000 clones, with 65% to 80% occurring only once. The time point here: blood 4 weeks post-SBRT, at nephrectomy. Treatment noted: 15 Gy SBRT to primary tumor, nephrectomy 4 weeks later. Sequences were derived from blood, sampled from a patient whose treatment included radiotherapy and nephrectomy. These receptors all come from a man in his sixties with renal cell carcinoma.

V gene TRBV5-4 combines with J gene TRBJ2-1, with a weak D call TRBD1 (5 bases). Germline V CDR1 and CDR2: SGHNT, YYREEE (reference sequence). The CDR3 has 16 residues. The V end was cut by 2 bases, the J end by 5 bases, with 17 bases between. CDR3 protein: CASSLEGARLNNEQFF. In DNA form, the CDR3 reads TGTGCCAGCAGCTTAGAAGGGGCCCGACTCAACAATGAGCAGTTCTTC.

The chain uses TRBV11-2 and TRBJ2-1, with D tentatively TRBD2 (6 bases). Germline V gene lookup returns CDR1 SGHAT and CDR2 FQNNGV. The CDR3 covers 14 residues. Trimming pared 5 bases from V and 3 bases from J, leaving 11 bases between. CDR3 sequence: CASSPPGGYNEQFF. CDR3 sequence (DNA): TGTGCCAGCAGCCCGCCCGGGGGCTACAATGAGCAGTTCTTC.

This clone occurred a few times. V usage is TRBV10-1 and J usage is TRBJ2-5; D might be TRBD2 (5 bases). The CDR3 is 14 amino acids. Trimming pared 0 bases from V and 3 bases from J, leaving 8 bases between. Per germline, CDR1 WNHNN and CDR2 SYGVQD (reference sequence). CDR3 protein: CASSESGEKETQYF. The CDR3 coding sequence is TGCGCCAGCAGTGAGTCTGGGGAGAAAGAGACCCAGTACTTC.

In this sample, this clone turned up many times. This sequence joins TRBV7-9 and TRBJ2-7; a possible D gene is TRBD1 (6 bases). Looked up from germline, CDR1 is SEHNR and CDR2 is FQNEAQ (reference sequence). The ends were cut back, 4 bases at V and 3 bases at J, with 22 bases in the middle. CDR3 length: 17 residues. The CDR3 loop is CASSSTGTRGGDYEQYF. CDR3 nucleotides: TGTGCCAGCAGCTCTACAGGGACCAGGGGTGGTGACTACGAGCAGTACTTC. Full variable domain (rest looked up from reference TRBV7-9 and TRBJ2-7): DTGVSQNPRHKITKRGQNVTFRCDPISEHNRLYWYRQTLGQGPEFLTYFQNEAQLEKSRLLSDRFSAERPKGSFSTLEIQRTEQGDSAMYLCASSSTGTRGGDYEQYFGPGTRLTVT.

The J gene is TRBJ2-3, the V gene TRBV11-3, with D unresolved. The CDR3 runs 16 residues. In germline, CDR1 is SGHNT, CDR2 YENEEA. Trimming took off 0 bases at V and 2 bases at J, with 12 bases between the two ends. In DNA, the CDR3 is TGTGCCAGCAGCTTAGATGTGGACCCCGTCACAGATACGCAGTATTTT. It specifies CASSLDVDPVTDTQYF.

The chain links TRBV6-4 to TRBJ2-3; possible D gene TRBD2, 5 bases. The CDR3 spans 14 residues. V was pared by 2 bases and J by 0 bases, with 6 bases between. Germline CDR1 reads MRHNA; CDR2 reads SNTAGT. CDR3 sequence reads: CASSDGGSTDTQYF. DNA of the CDR3: TGTGCCAGCAGTGACGGCGGGAGCACAGATACGCAGTATTTT.

V usage is TRBV10-3 and J usage is TRBJ2-7, with unresolved D. Germline loops: CDR1 ENHRY, CDR2 SYGVKD. The CDR3 runs to 15 residues. Deletions cut 8 bases from V and 3 bases from J, with 20 bases between. The DNA for the CDR3 is TGTGCCATCTCCTCCCCCCTGCTAGGGAACTACGAGCAGTACTTC. Translated: CAISSPLLGNYEQYF.

The rearrangement joins TRBV25-1 to TRBJ1-6, with D maybe TRBD1 (6 bases). The CDR3 is made up of 16 amino acids. Looked up from germline, CDR1 is MGHDK and CDR2 is SYGVNS. V lost 4 bases, J lost 0 bases, and 10 bases lay in between. Here the CDR3 reads CASSGGGSSYNSPLHF. The CDR3 DNA follows: TGTGCCAGCAGTGGTGGGGGCAGCTCCTATAATTCACCCCTCCACTTT.

CDR3 sequence reads: CASSALLAGYNEQFF. CDR3 in DNA: TGCGCCAGCAGTGCCTTACTAGCGGGGTACAATGAGCAGTTCTTC. The chain combines TRBV10-1 with TRBJ2-1; the match to TRBD2 covers 10 bases. The CDR3 sequence is 15 residues long. The V gene end was trimmed by 4 bases and the J gene end by 4 bases; junction bases not matched to a gene: 4. CDR1 is WNHNN, CDR2 SYGVQD, per germline (reference sequence).

A single count supports this clone. The genes are TRBV11-3 and TRBJ2-5; maybe TRBD2 (5 bases). The germline V gene encodes CDR1 SGHNT and CDR2 YENEEA. CDR3 length: 13 amino acids. Trimming shortened V by 5 bases and J by 7 bases, and 14 bases separated the two germline ends. The CDR3 DNA follows: TGTGCCAGCAGCCAGCCCGACTATGGGACCCAGTACTTC. Its translation is CASSQPDYGTQYF.

This chain joins TRBV7-8 and TRBJ2-5, with no clear D. V lost 1 base, J lost 2 bases, and 8 bases lay in between. This CDR3 has 14 amino acids. Germline CDR1 and CDR2: SGHVS and FQNEAQ. CDR3 amino acids: CASSLVRTQETQYF. The CDR3 DNA follows: TGTGCCAGCAGCTTAGTCAGAACTCAAGAGACCCAGTACTTC.

This chain links TRBV7-9 with TRBJ2-1; D gene unclear. CDR1 is SEHNR, CDR2 FQNEAQ, per germline (reference sequence). Between the trimmed V and J ends, which lost 5 bases and 9 bases, there was a span of 14 bases. The CDR3 spans 13 residues. CDR3 region: CASSPPVASEQFF. CDR3 nucleotide sequence: TGTGCCAGCAGCCCACCTGTAGCAAGTGAGCAGTTCTTC.

This chain joins TRBV7-8 and TRBJ1-1, with D tentatively TRBD1 (5 bases). CDR3 length: 14 amino acids. The germline V gene encodes CDR1 SGHVS and CDR2 FQNEAQ. V was clipped by 5 bases and J by 3 bases, with 13 bases between them. DNA of the CDR3: TGTGCCAGCAGCGAGCAGGGAGTGTACACTGAAGCTTTCTTT. This gives the protein CASSEQGVYTEAFF.

V and J are TRBV6-6 and TRBJ1-1; no reliable D call. The germline CDR1 and CDR2 sequences are MNHNY and SVGAGI (reference sequence). The ends were cut back, 4 bases at V and 7 bases at J, with 13 bases in the middle. The CDR3 runs to 13 residues. CDR3 residues: CASSLLEGDEAFF. In DNA, the CDR3 is TGTGCCAGCAGTTTACTAGAAGGCGATGAAGCTTTCTTT.

CDR3 nucleotides: TGTGCCAGCAGCGAGCAGGGATTGGGAAACACCATATATTTT. Protein: CASSEQGLGNTIYF. This chain connects TRBV7-9 to TRBJ1-3, with TRBD1 as a possible D gene (5 bases). Germline V gene data show CDR1 as SEHNR and CDR2 as FQNEAQ (reference sequence). The CDR3 has 14 residues. Trimming removed 5 bases at V and 4 bases at J, with 12 bases between.

This sequence joins TRBV9 and TRBJ1-2; D is ambiguous. Germline V CDR1 and CDR2: SGDLS, YYNGEE. The CDR3 is 11 residues long. The V gene lost 4 bases and the J gene lost 8 bases, with 9 bases spanning the gap. CDR3 bases: TGTGCCAGCAGCCAACCCGGGGGCTACACCTTC. Encoded protein: CASSQPGGYTF.

This sequence joins TRBV30 and TRBJ1-1; 10 bases are shared with TRBD1. The CDR3 runs to 15 residues. V trimming: 3 bases; J trimming: 0 bases; junction bases outside the gene matches: 4. Germline V gene sequence: CDR1 GTSNPN, CDR2 SVGIG (reference sequence). In DNA form, the CDR3 reads TGTGCCTGGAGGGGGACAGGGGCCGTGAACACTGAAGCTTTCTTT. It encodes CAWRGTGAVNTEAFF.

The chain links TRBV30 to TRBJ1-5; D is uncertain. The CDR3 has 13 amino acids. V dropped 0 bases and J dropped 5 bases, with 8 bases sitting between them. Looked up from germline, CDR1 is GTSNPN and CDR2 is SVGIG (reference sequence). In nucleotides, the CDR3 is TGTGCCTGGAGTGTATCAAAGGATCAGCCCCAGCATTTT. It encodes CAWSVSKDQPQHF.

The chain links TRBV7-9 to TRBJ2-3, with 10 bases that match TRBD2. Germline CDR1 is SEHNR and CDR2 is FQNEAQ (reference sequence). The CDR3 has 15 residues. V was pared by 3 bases and J by 5 bases, with 5 bases of the junction left unmatched. In DNA, the CDR3 is TGTGCCAGCAGCTTCCCAGCGGGAGGGTTAGATACGCAGTATTTT. It specifies CASSFPAGGLDTQYF.

The CDR3 here is CASSLDGTDTNNEQFF. The CDR3 DNA follows: TGCGCCAGCAGCTTGGATGGGACAGATACCAACAATGAGCAGTTCTTC. This chain links TRBV5-1 with TRBJ2-1; 7 bases are a match to TRBD1. The J segment lost 5 bases and the V segment lost 0 bases, leaving 8 bases of the junction unmatched. The CDR3 sequence is 16 residues long. CDR1 and CDR2 from the germline V gene are SGHRS and YFSETQ.

This chain uses TRBV20-1 with TRBJ2-3, with D hard to call. Germline CDR1 is DFQATT and CDR2 is SNEGSKA (reference sequence). The CDR3 runs to 11 residues. V lost 2 bases and J lost 4, with 4 bases in between. As DNA, the CDR3 is TGCAGTGCTAGAAGATCAGATACGCAGTATTTT. This encodes CSARRSDTQYF.

The genes are TRBV6-5 and TRBJ2-7; the D is unclear. V was cut by 7 bases and J by 0 bases, with 13 bases left in between. Germline V lookup: CDR1 MNHEY, CDR2 SVGAGI. The CDR3 covers 14 residues. CDR3 in amino acids: CASKFRTLSYEQYF. CDR3 sequence (DNA): TGTGCCAGCAAGTTCAGGACCCTCTCCTACGAGCAGTACTTC.

The rearrangement joins TRBV10-3 to TRBJ1-2; 11 bases fit TRBD1. This CDR3 is 14 amino acids long. The germline V gene encodes CDR1 ENHRY and CDR2 SYGVKD. The junction had 4 bases not matched to a gene; V was cut back by 6 bases and J by 4 bases. The CDR3 loop is CAIRPGQGGYGYTF. The CDR3 coding sequence is TGTGCCATCAGGCCGGGACAGGGGGGCTATGGCTACACCTTC.

Here the CDR3 DNA reads TGTGCCAGCAGTTACTCGAGGGGCGATGGCTACACCTTC. Translation: CASSYSRGDGYTF. The chain uses TRBV6-5 and TRBJ1-2, with D possibly being TRBD1 (5 bases). This CDR3 is built from 13 residues. V lost 0 bases, J lost 6 bases, and 8 bases lay in between. Per the germline V gene, CDR1 is MNHEY and CDR2 is SVGAGI.

This chain uses TRBV10-2 with TRBJ2-1, with D perhaps matching TRBD1 (5 bases). Germline V lookup: CDR1 WSHSY, CDR2 SAAADI. Between the trimmed V and J ends, which lost 0 bases and 10 bases, there was a span of 10 bases. The CDR3 has 13 residues. The CDR3 loop reads CASSESGKGEQFF. In nucleotides, the CDR3 is TGCGCCAGCAGTGAGTCAGGGAAGGGGGAGCAGTTCTTC.

This chain links TRBV6-1 with TRBJ2-1; 11 nucleotides line up with TRBD2. This CDR3 spans 17 amino acids. The germline gives CDR1 MNHNS, CDR2 SASEGT. Unmatched junction bases numbered 10, after V lost 4 bases and J lost 5 bases. The CDR3 sequence: CASSVVISGRGDNEQFF. CDR3 sequence (DNA): TGTGCCAGCAGTGTAGTAATTAGCGGGAGGGGAGACAATGAGCAGTTCTTC.

The V gene is TRBV11-2, the J gene TRBJ1-6; D gene ambiguous. CDR3 length equals 12 residues. Trimming shortened V by 1 base and J by 9 bases, and 4 bases separated the two germline ends. Per the germline V gene, CDR1 is SGHAT and CDR2 is FQNNGV. The CDR3 sequence: CASSLGPSPLHF. CDR3 DNA sequence: TGTGCCAGCAGCTTAGGTCCTTCACCCCTCCACTTT.

This chain uses TRBV5-1 with TRBJ2-2; D uncertain. Germline V gene lookup returns CDR1 SGHRS and CDR2 YFSETQ. Deletions cut 2 bases from V and 3 bases from J, with 11 bases between. This CDR3 is built from 15 residues. CDR3 in DNA: TGCGCCAGCAGCTTAAGTAATTCCGACACCGGGGAGCTGTTTTTT. Translation: CASSLSNSDTGELFF.